The source of this T cell receptor beta chain is a study of CD8+CD57+ T cells in acquired aplastic anemia. With V trimmed by 9 bases and J by 2 bases, 6 bases remained unmatched. The V gene's germline CDR1 is KGHDR and CDR2 SFDVKD. The CDR3 runs 16 residues. The patients chosen for sequencing had shown expansion of CD8+CD57+ cells (detected by flow cytometry). Blood sampling was performed on the patients, and none of them had received therapy by then. Genomic DNA templated the TCR beta VDJ and CDR3 profiling. TCRdb reprocessed the reads with MiXCR, giving one entry per CDR3 protein. The data contain 450,000 to 550,000 distinct CDR3 sequences, roughly a third of them seen just once; the ten biggest clones take up nearly 0.85%.

The chain joins TRBV24-1 to TRBJ2-1; 13 nucleotides align to TRBD2. Sequenced input: sorted CD4+, CD8+, or CD8+CD57+ T cells (not recorded which) from PBMCs. This receptor was identified in a human donor with aplastic anemia. The CDR3 is CATGTSGTRAYNEQFF. The CDR3, as DNA: TGTGCCACCGGGACTAGCGGGACAAGGGCCTACAATGAGCAGTTCTTC.